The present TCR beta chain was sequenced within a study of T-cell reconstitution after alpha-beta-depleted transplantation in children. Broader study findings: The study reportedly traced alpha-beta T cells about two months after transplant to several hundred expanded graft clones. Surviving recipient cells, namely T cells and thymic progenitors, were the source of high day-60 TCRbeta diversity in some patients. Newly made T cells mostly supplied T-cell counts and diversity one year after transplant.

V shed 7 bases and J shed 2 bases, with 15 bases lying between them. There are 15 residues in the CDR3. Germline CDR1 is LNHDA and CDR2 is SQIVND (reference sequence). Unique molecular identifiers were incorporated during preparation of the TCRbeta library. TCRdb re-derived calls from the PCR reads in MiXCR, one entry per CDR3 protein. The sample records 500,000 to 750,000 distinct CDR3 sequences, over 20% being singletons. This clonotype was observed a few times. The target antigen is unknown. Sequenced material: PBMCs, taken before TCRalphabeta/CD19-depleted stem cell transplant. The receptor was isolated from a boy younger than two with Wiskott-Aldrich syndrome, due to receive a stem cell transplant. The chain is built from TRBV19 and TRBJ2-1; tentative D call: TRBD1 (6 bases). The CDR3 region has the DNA TGTGCCAGTACCTCCCTAGAGGGGGCCTACAATGAGCAGTTCTTC. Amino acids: CASTSLEGAYNEQFF.